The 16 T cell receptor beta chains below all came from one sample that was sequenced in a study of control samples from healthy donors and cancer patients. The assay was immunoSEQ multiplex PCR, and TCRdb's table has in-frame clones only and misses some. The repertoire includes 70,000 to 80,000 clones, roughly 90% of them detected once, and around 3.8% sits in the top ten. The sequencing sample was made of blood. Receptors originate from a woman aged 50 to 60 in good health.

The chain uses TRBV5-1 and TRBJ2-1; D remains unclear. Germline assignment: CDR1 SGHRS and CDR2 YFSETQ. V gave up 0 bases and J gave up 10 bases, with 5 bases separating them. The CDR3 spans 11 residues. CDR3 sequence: CASSLGAEQFF. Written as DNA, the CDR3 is TGCGCCAGCAGCTTGGGGGCAGAGCAGTTCTTC.

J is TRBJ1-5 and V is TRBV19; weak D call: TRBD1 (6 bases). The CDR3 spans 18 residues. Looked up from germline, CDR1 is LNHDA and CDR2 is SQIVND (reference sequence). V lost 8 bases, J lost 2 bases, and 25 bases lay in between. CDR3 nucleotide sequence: TGTGCCAGTCTTTCTAACCTCTTGACAGGAGAGGGCAATCAGCCCCAGCATTTT. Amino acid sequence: CASLSNLLTGEGNQPQHF.

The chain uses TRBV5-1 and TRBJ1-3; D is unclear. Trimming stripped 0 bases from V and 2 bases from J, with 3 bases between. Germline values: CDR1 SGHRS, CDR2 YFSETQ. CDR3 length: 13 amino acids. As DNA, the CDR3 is TGCGCCAGCAGCTTGGGGACTGGAAACACCATATATTTT. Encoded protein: CASSLGTGNTIYF.

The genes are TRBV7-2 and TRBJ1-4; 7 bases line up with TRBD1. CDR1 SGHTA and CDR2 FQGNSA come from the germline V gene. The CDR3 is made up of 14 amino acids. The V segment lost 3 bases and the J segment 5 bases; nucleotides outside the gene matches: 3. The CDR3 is CASSLGQTNEKLFF. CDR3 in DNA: TGTGCCAGCAGCTTGGGACAGACAAATGAAAAACTGTTTTTT. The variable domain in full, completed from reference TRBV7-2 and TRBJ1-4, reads GAGVSQSPSNKVTEKGKDVELRCDPISGHTALYWYRQSLGQGLEFLIYFQGNSAPDKSGLPSDRFSAERTGGSVSTLTIQRTQQEDSAVYLCASSLGQTNEKLFFGSGTQLSVL.

CDR3 loop: CASSQPQGILSGANVLTF. CDR3 sequence (DNA): TGTGCCAGCAGCCAACCCCAGGGTATCCTCTCTGGGGCCAACGTCCTGACTTTC. The chain couples TRBV3-1 (or the pseudogene TRBV3-2) to TRBJ2-6, with a possible D match to TRBD1 (5 bases). CDR1 is LGHDT, CDR2 YNNKEL, per germline (reference sequence). The CDR3 has 18 residues. V shed 2 bases and J shed 0 bases, with 14 bases lying between them.

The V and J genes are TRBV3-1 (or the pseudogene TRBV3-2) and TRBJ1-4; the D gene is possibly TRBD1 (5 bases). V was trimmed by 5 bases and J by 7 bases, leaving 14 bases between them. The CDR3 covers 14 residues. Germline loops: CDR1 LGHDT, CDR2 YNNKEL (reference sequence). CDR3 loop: CASSLTEGGEKLFF. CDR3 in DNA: TGTGCCAGCAGCTTGACAGAGGGTGGTGAAAAACTGTTTTTT.

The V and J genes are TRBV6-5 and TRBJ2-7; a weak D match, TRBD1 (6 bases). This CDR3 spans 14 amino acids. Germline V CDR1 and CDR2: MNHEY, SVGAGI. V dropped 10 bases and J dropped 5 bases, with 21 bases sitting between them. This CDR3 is CATTSGEVVHEQYF. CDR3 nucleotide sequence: TGTGCCACAACCTCAGGGGAAGTTGTCCACGAGCAGTACTTC.

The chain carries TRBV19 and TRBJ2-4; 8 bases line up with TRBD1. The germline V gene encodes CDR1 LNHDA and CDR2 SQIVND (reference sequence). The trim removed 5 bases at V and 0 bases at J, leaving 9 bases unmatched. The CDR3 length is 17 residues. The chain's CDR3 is CASSDRGGVLAKNIQYF. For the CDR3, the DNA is TGTGCCAGTAGTGACAGGGGCGGTGTCCTAGCCAAAAACATTCAGTACTTC.

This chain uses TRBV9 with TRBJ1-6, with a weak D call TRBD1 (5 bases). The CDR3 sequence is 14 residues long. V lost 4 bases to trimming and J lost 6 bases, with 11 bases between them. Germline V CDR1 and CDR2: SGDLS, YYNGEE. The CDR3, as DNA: TGTGCCAGCAGCCTTGACAGTCCTAATTCACCCCTCCACTTT. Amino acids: CASSLDSPNSPLHF. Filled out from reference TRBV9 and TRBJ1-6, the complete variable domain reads DSGVTQTPKHLITATGQRVTLRCSPRSGDLSVYWYQQSLDQGLQFLIQYYNGEERAKGNILERFSAQQFPDLHSELNLSSLELGDSALYFCASSLDSPNSPLHFGNGTRLTVT.

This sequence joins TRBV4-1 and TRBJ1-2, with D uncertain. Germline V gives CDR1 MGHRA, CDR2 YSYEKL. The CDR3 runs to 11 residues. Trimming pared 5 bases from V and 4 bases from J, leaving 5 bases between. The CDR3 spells CASSAIYGYTF. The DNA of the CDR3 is TGCGCCAGCAGCGCGATCTATGGCTACACCTTC.

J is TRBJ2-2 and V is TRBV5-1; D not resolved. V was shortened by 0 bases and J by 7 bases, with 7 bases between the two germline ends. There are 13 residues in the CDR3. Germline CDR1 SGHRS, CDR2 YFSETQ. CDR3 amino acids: CASSLAGVGELFF. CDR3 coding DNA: TGCGCCAGCAGCTTGGCAGGAGTCGGGGAGCTGTTTTTT.

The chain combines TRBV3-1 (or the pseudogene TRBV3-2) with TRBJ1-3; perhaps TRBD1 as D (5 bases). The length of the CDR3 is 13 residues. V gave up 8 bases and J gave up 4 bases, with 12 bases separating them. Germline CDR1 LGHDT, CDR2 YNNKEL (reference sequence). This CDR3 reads CASGRQLGNTIYF. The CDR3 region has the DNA TGTGCCAGCGGGAGACAGCTAGGAAACACCATATATTTT.

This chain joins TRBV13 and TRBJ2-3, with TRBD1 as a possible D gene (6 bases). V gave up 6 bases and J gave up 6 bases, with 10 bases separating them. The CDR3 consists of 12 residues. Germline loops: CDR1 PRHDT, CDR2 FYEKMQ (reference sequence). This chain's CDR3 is CASRSRGDTQYF. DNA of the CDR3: TGTGCCAGCAGGTCCAGGGGTGATACGCAGTATTTT.

The CDR3 spells CASSLVQEPLRNIQYF. The CDR3 nucleotides are TGTGCCAGCAGCTTAGTCCAGGAACCCCTTCGAAACATTCAGTACTTC. This sequence joins TRBV11-2 and TRBJ2-4; the D is unclear. CDR3 length: 16 residues. V shed 1 base and J shed 6 bases, with 16 bases lying between them. Per germline, CDR1 SGHAT and CDR2 FQNNGV.

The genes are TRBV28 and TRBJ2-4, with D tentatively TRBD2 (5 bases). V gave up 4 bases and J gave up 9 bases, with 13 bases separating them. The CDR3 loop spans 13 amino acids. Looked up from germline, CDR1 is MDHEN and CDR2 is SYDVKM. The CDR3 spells CASSSTAEVIQYF. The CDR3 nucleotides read TGTGCCAGCAGTTCAACAGCGGAGGTCATTCAGTACTTC.

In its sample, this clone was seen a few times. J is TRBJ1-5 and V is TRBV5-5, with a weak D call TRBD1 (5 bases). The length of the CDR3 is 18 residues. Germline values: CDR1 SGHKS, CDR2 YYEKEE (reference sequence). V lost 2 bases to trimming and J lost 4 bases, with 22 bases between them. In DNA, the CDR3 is TGTGCCAGCAGCTTTACCGCTTGGACAACAGACCAGAATCAGCCCCAGCATTTT. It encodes CASSFTAWTTDQNQPQHF.